This TCR beta chain came from a study of blood T cell repertoires in COVID-19. Across the study: COVID-19 samples, acute and convalescent, were from the United States, Italy and Spain. In each case, the material was cDNA or gDNA derived from T cells, B-cell-depleted T cells, or PBMCs.

The CDR3 is 15 amino acids. The germline CDR1 and CDR2 sequences are SEHNR and FQNEAQ (reference sequence). Unmatched junction bases numbered 6, after V lost 4 bases and J lost 2 bases. Authors' processing steps: Reference gene primer amplification gave estimated nucleated cell counts. Generated by immunoSEQ multiplex PCR, the TCRdb table keeps only in-frame clones and is missing some. D and trimming come from the DNA, and the V and J calls and clone size come from that table. The data hold around 80,000 clones, with over 65% observed a single time. The receptor's source is a man over 45 with active or convalescent COVID-19. Specimen: peripheral blood. The chain is built from TRBV7-9 and TRBJ1-2, with 8 bases lining up with TRBD1. CDR3 sequence (DNA): TGTGCCAGCAGCTCTTGGGACAGGCCAAACTATGGCTACACCTTC. Translated, it gives CASSSWDRPNYGYTF. The full variable domain, in which reference TRBV7-9 and TRBJ1-2 provide the parts outside the CDR3, is DTGVSQNPRHKITKRGQNVTFRCDPISEHNRLYWYRQTLGQGPEFLTYFQNEAQLEKSRLLSDRFSAERPKGSFSTLEIQRTEQGDSAMYLCASSSWDRPNYGYTFGSGTRLTVV.